The subject of this entry is one T cell receptor (beta chain). There is no known antigen for this receptor. No base quality information exists; no much larger clone differs at one position. These data come from a study of blood T cell repertoires in COVID-19 (dated by TCRdb to the early 2020s). Describing the broader study: The collaborator samples originated in the United States, Italy and Spain and spanned the acute and convalescent phases of COVID-19. The material from the prospective study consisted of cDNA or gDNA derived from T cells, B-cell-depleted T cells, or PBMCs. The dataset comprised deeply sampled blood TCRbeta repertoires from subjects exposed to, actively infected with, or recovered from COVID-19. A freely available public database, intended as a resource for researchers studying the immune response to SARS-CoV-2, is where the repertoires were released. The samples were drawn from the first 160 participants of the ongoing ImmuneRACE study and from roughly 1,300 subjects provided by 6 global collaborators. Sample metadata almost always included a de-identified subject ID, COVID-19 status, age in years and sex. Where available, HLA class I and class II types were obtained from metadata supplied by the sample provider rather than from assay-based typing.

In Seattle, one collaborating source enrolled patients while the infection was active and tracked those patients longitudinally over the course of disease. The collaborating institutions used their own protocols to collect whole blood in K2EDTA tubes. For TCRbeta analysis, collaborator samples were shipped as frozen whole blood, as isolated PBMCs, or as DNA extracted from either sample type. Points the paper makes about the study in general: The amount of clinical and demographic metadata varied by source and participant and was provided uncurated.

The CDR3, from cysteine to phenylalanine, totals 11 residues. Of the read, only the CDR3 DNA is kept; its 33 bases are in frame from base 1. V sheds 2 bases and J sheds 6 bases, leaving 4 bases between their ends. The germline V gene (reference sequence) provides CDR1 LNHDA and CDR2 SQIVND. The immunoSEQ Assay, a bias-controlled multiplex PCR, was used to amplify TCRbeta CDR3 regions from genomic DNA. Turning to the authors' computational methods: The number of nucleated cells in each sample was estimated from the amplification of reference gene primers within the assay. To quantify the absolute abundance of each unique TCRbeta CDR3 rearrangement, sequence reads were collapsed and filtered. For each sample, productive Simpson clonality was calculated as the square root of Simpson's diversity index across productive rearrangements. The source is immuneACCESS, and TCRdb retained only in-frame sequences with V and J called. Part of the clones is not carried over; for the studies checked, unresolved V genes explain less than half of this, and the remainder is unexplained. The V and J calls and clone size are taken from that table; D and trimming were inferred from the DNA. The sample yields fewer than 250,000 clones; about 93% were counted once. Over 0.65% of the sample is in the top ten clones.

The sequencing input was peripheral blood. The sequence links TRBV19 to TRBJ2-5; the D gene cannot be resolved reliably. This sequence originates from a man between 25 and 39 years old with COVID-19, enrolled during active disease. The CDR3 amino acid sequence is: CASSISKTQYF. The nucleotides are TGTGCCAGTAGTATATCCAAGACCCAGTACTTC.